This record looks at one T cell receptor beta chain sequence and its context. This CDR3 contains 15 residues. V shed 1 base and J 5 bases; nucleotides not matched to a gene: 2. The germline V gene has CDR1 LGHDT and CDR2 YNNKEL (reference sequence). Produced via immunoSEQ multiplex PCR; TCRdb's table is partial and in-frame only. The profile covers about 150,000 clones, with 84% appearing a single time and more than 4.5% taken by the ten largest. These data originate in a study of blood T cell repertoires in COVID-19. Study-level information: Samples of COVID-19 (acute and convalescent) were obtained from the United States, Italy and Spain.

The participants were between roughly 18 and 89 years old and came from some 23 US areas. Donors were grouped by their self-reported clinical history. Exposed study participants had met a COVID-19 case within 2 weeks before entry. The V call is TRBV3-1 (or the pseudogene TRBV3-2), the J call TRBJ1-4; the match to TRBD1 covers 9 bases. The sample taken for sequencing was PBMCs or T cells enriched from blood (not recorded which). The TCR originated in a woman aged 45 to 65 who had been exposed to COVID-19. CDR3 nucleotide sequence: TGTGCCAGCAGCCAAGTGACAGGGGGGAATGAAAAACTGTTTTTT. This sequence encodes CASSQVTGGNEKLFF.